One sample yielded the 6 T cell receptor beta chains listed below, sequenced in a study of blood T cells in healthy people across ages. Next came a second PCR, run for about 6 to 12 cycles, which used a sample-barcoded 5' primer along with a J-beta primer mix. TCRdb reanalysed the 5' RACE reads using MiXCR and keeps one entry per CDR3 protein. The sample lists approximately 780,000 distinct CDR3 sequences, more than 25% occurring once. These data also formed part of another study, on T cells of mothers and their children.

The sequencing sample was made of blood. Source of these receptors: a boy between 5 and 17 years old in good health.

This clonotype was observed a few times. This chain connects TRBV7-3 to TRBJ2-7; 9 nucleotides match TRBD2. The J call may be wrong; the DNA end is better matched by TRBJ2-5. This CDR3 contains 14 residues. Per germline, CDR1 SGHTA and CDR2 FQGTGA. The CDR3 loop reads CASSSIAGDQTQYF. Written as DNA, the CDR3 is TGTGCCAGCAGTTCCATAGCGGGGGACCAGACCCAGTACTTC.

In its sample, this clonotype was seen many times. This chain links TRBV5-1 with TRBJ2-7; D uncertain. The CDR3 sequence is 12 residues long. Germline assignment: CDR1 SGHRS and CDR2 YFSETQ. V gave up 5 bases and J gave up 3 bases, with 9 bases separating them. CDR3 nucleotides: TGCGCCAGCAGTTCCACGGGCTACGAGCAGTACTTC. It translates to CASSSTGYEQYF.

There are a few counts of this clonotype. The J gene is TRBJ2-5, the V gene TRBV29-1; 11 bases are a match to TRBD1. CDR3 length: 16 amino acids. CDR1 is SQVTM, CDR2 ANQGSEA, per germline. V dropped 8 bases and J dropped 1; count of bases not matched to a gene: 12. The CDR3 reads CSLTGTGGRTQETQYF. In DNA, the CDR3 is TGCAGCTTAACCGGGACAGGGGGTCGGACCCAAGAGACCCAGTACTTC.

V usage is TRBV3-1 and J usage is TRBJ2-5; TRBD2 aligns across 8 bases. CDR1 and CDR2 (germline): LGHDT, YNNKEL (reference sequence). The CDR3 consists of 16 residues. V shed 1 base and J 5 bases; nucleotides not matched to a gene: 9. CDR3 sequence reads: CASSQGSGGARETQYF. Written as DNA, the CDR3 is TGTGCCAGCAGCCAAGGGTCCGGGGGGGCACGGGAGACCCAGTACTTC.

The gene calls are TRBV7-9 and TRBJ2-7; TRBD1 might be the D (5 bases). CDR3 size: 13 residues. The ends were cut back, 5 bases at V and 3 bases at J, with 11 bases in the middle. Germline CDR1 reads SEHNR; CDR2 reads FQNEAQ (reference sequence). CDR3 residues: CASSHRQFYEQYF. In nucleotides, the CDR3 is TGTGCCAGCAGCCACAGACAGTTCTACGAGCAGTACTTC.

The chain uses TRBV10-3 and TRBJ2-5; possible D gene TRBD2, 6 bases. The J call may be faulty, since TRBJ2-7 better matches the DNA end. Germline V gene data show CDR1 as ENHRY and CDR2 as SYGVKD. The CDR3 is 13 residues long. The chain's CDR3 is CAISRRDSYEQYF. In nucleotides, the CDR3 is TGTGCCATCTCCCGGAGGGATAGCTACGAGCAGTACTTC.